One sample yielded the 23 T cell receptor beta chains listed below, sequenced in a study of blood T cells in healthy people across ages. Primed by a sample-barcoded 5' primer and a J-beta primer mix, a second PCR proceeded for about 6 to 12 cycles. TCRdb itself ran the 5' RACE reads through MiXCR, one entry per CDR3 protein. Among about 1.6 million distinct CDR3 sequences listed, 30% to 40% were seen once. What was sequenced was blood. These receptors were taken from a woman aged 25 to 39 in good health.

The DNA for the CDR3 is TGTGCCAGCAGTTATAGGGATAATGGCTACACCTTC. Amino acid sequence: CASSYRDNGYTF. The rearrangement joins TRBV6-6 to TRBJ1-2; D ambiguous. This CDR3 spans 12 amino acids. Germline V gene sequence: CDR1 MNHNY, CDR2 SVGAGI (reference sequence). V lost 3 bases and J 6 bases, leaving 8 bases between the germline ends.

This chain's CDR3 is CASTPRRGTSLQFF. As DNA, the CDR3 is TGTGCCAGCACTCCGAGGCGCGGGACTAGCCTCCAGTTCTTC. The chain combines TRBV7-8 with TRBJ2-1, with 9 bases matching TRBD2. The CDR3 length is 14 residues. V lost 7 bases and J lost 13; bases outside the gene matches: 14. Germline assignment: CDR1 SGHVS and CDR2 FQNEAQ. The full variable domain, its missing parts supplied by reference TRBV7-8 and TRBJ2-1, is GAGVSQSPRYKVAKRGQDVALRCDPISGHVSLFWYQQALGQGPEFLTYFQNEAQLDKSGLPSDRFFAERPEGSVSTLKIQRTQQEDSAVYLCASTPRRGTSLQFFGPGTRLTVL.

This sequence joins TRBV7-9 and TRBJ2-1; 13 bases fit TRBD2. Germline V gives CDR1 SEHNR, CDR2 FQNEAQ (reference sequence). The trim removed 5 bases at V and 0 bases at J, leaving 4 bases unmatched. The CDR3 runs to 17 residues. CDR3 amino acids: CASSHGTSGTSYNEQFF. The CDR3 coding sequence is TGTGCCAGCAGCCACGGGACTAGCGGGACCTCCTACAATGAGCAGTTCTTC. Variable domain in full (rest from reference TRBV7-9 and TRBJ2-1): DTGVSQNPRHKITKRGQNVTFRCDPISEHNRLYWYRQTLGQGPEFLTYFQNEAQLEKSRLLSDRFSAERPKGSFSTLEIQRTEQGDSAMYLCASSHGTSGTSYNEQFFGPGTRLTVL.

The V gene is TRBV7-2, the J gene TRBJ2-7; TRBD2 agrees at 13 bases. Germline V lookup: CDR1 SGHTA, CDR2 FQGNSA. The CDR3 is 17 amino acids. V was clipped by 5 bases and J by 2 bases; unmatched bases: 9. CDR3 DNA: TGTGCCAGCAGCCTAAACTCCGGGACTAGCGGGGCCTACGAGCAGTACTTC. Amino acid sequence: CASSLNSGTSGAYEQYF.

This clonotype occurred many times. The genes are TRBV4-2 and TRBJ2-3; D gene ambiguous. CDR1 is LGHNA and CDR2 is YNFKEQ in the germline V gene. V was trimmed by 0 bases and J by 3 bases, leaving 10 bases between them. The CDR3 sequence is 15 residues long. The chain's CDR3 is CASSQEARRTDTQYF. The DNA of the CDR3 is TGTGCCAGCAGCCAAGAGGCCAGACGGACAGATACGCAGTATTTT.

The chain carries TRBV20-1 and TRBJ1-1; unclear D gene. The CDR3 has 12 residues. V was shortened by 4 bases and J by 1 base, with 7 bases between the two germline ends. CDR1 and CDR2 from the germline V gene are DFQATT and SNEGSKA (reference sequence). The CDR3 DNA follows: TGCAGTGCTAAGCTCAGGAACACTGAAGCTTTCTTT. Amino acids: CSAKLRNTEAFF.

This clonotype occurred a few times. The V and J genes are TRBV25-1 and TRBJ2-7; either TRBD1 or TRBD2 may supply D (6 bases each). The V end lost 3 bases, the J end lost 0 bases, and 12 bases lay between the germline ends. Germline CDR1 MGHDK, CDR2 SYGVNS. The CDR3 is 15 amino acids. In DNA form, the CDR3 reads TGTGCCAGCAGTGAGGAGGGGGTAAGCTCCTACGAGCAGTACTTC. Its protein product is CASSEEGVSSYEQYF.

In its sample, this clonotype was seen once. The V and J genes are TRBV4-1 and TRBJ2-2; D not certain. This CDR3 spans 12 amino acids. Trimming removed 5 bases from V and 7 bases from J, with 8 bases in between. Germline CDR1 reads MGHRA; CDR2 reads YSYEKL. Here the CDR3 DNA reads TGCGCCAGCAGCAGGGTGCTCGGGGAGCTGTTTTTT. This gives the protein CASSRVLGELFF.

Concerning this clonotype itself: An end of the junction differs from the germline gene, which may be a read error. The chain links TRBV5-1 to TRBJ2-3; 8 nucleotides match TRBD2. The CDR3 totals 16 residues. Germline V gene sequence: CDR1 SGHRS, CDR2 YFSETQ. As DNA, the CDR3 is TGCGCCAGCAGCTTGGGGACTAGCCTACGGGAAGATGCGCAGTATTTT. Protein: CASSLGTSLREDAQYF. Full variable domain (remainder filled in from reference TRBV5-1 and TRBJ2-3): KAGVTQTPRYLIKTRGQQVTLSCSPISGHRSVSWYQQTPGQGLQFLFEYFSETQRNKGNFPGRFSGRQFSNSRSEMNVSTLELGDSALYLCASSLGTSLREDAQYFGPGTRLTVL.

The chain employs TRBV10-3 and TRBJ2-7, with D unclear. Germline loops: CDR1 ENHRY, CDR2 SYGVKD. The CDR3 consists of 15 residues. Trimming shortened V by 0 bases and J by 0 bases, and 9 bases separated the two germline ends. This chain's CDR3 is CAISESVRTSYEQYF. Here the CDR3 DNA reads TGTGCCATCAGTGAGTCGGTACGGACCTCCTACGAGCAGTACTTC.

The CDR3 coding sequence is TGTGCCACCGTGAGAGGGGGGTACGGGGCGACCCAGTACTTC. Encoded protein: CATVRGGYGATQYF. The chain has TRBV6-7 and TRBJ2-5; D may be TRBD1 or TRBD2 (6 bases each). TRBV6-7 is noted as an ORF with a role that remains uncertain. The V and J ends lost 10 bases and 7 bases respectively, with 22 bases between them. The CDR3 runs 14 residues.

V is TRBV6-1 and J is TRBJ2-5; D remains unclear. The CDR3 contains 12 residues. The germline gives CDR1 MNHNS, CDR2 SASEGT. The ends were cut back, 2 bases at V and 5 bases at J, with 6 bases in the middle. The CDR3 DNA reads as TGTGCCAGCAGTGAAAACTCGGAGACCCAGTACTTC. It encodes CASSENSETQYF.

Notes on this clonotype: This may arise from a read error, as a much more abundant clone is one base away. V and J are TRBV6-6 and TRBJ1-5; D is undetermined. This CDR3 has 13 residues. From germline, CDR1 is MNHNY and CDR2 SVGAGI (reference sequence). CDR3 region: CVSSTRSGQPQHF. CDR3 coding DNA: TGTGTCAGCAGTACTAGATCGGGTCAGCCCCAGCATTTT.

This clonotype was counted once. This sequence joins TRBV30 and TRBJ2-1, with D possibly matching TRBD2 (6 bases). The ends were cut back, 5 bases at V and 5 bases at J, with 16 bases in the middle. The CDR3 is made up of 14 amino acids. Germline CDR1 GTSNPN, CDR2 SVGIG (reference sequence). CDR3 sequence (DNA): TGTGCCTGGGGCGGTGGGCGGGGAAACAATGAGCAGTTCTTC. This gives the protein CAWGGGRGNNEQFF.

The genes are TRBV7-9 and TRBJ2-7; a possible D gene is TRBD2 (6 bases). The CDR3 runs to 18 residues. CDR1 SEHNR and CDR2 FQNEAQ come from the germline V gene (reference sequence). The V gene lost 1 base and the J gene lost 1 base, with 20 bases spanning the gap. CDR3 DNA sequence: TGTGCCAGCAGCTTAGATGTTAGGTCGGCAGGACTATCCTACGAGCAGTACTTC. Amino acid sequence: CASSLDVRSAGLSYEQYF.

The chain uses TRBV3-1 and TRBJ2-1; D is perhaps TRBD2 (6 bases). CDR1 and CDR2 from the germline V gene are LGHDT and YNNKEL (reference sequence). Trimming removed 1 base from V and 5 bases from J, with 15 bases in between. CDR3 size: 16 residues. CDR3 protein: CASSQVRAGTDNEQFF. Here the CDR3 DNA reads TGTGCCAGCAGCCAAGTGAGGGCGGGAACAGACAATGAGCAGTTCTTC.

This clonotype appeared a single time. The rearrangement uses TRBV12-3 or TRBV12-4 and TRBJ2-5; D not resolved. Trimming stripped 7 bases from V and 10 bases from J, with 16 bases between. The CDR3 spans 12 residues. CDR3 nucleotide sequence: TGTGCCAGCACCACGTCAATCCAGATCCAGTACTTC. It yields the protein CASTTSIQIQYF.

This chain connects TRBV29-1 to TRBJ1-2, with 9 bases that match TRBD1. V lost 6 bases and J lost 4; bases outside the gene matches: 9. This CDR3 contains 14 residues. The germline V gene encodes CDR1 SQVTM and CDR2 ANQGSEA. The DNA for the CDR3 is TGCAGCGTACAGACCGGGACAGGGCTCTATGGCTACACCTTC. This gives the protein CSVQTGTGLYGYTF.

This clonotype was observed at least ten times. Germline and junction disagree at one end, which may indicate a read error. CDR3 residues: CASSQIYNEQFF. CDR3 in DNA: TGCGCCAGCAGCCAAATTTACAATGAGCAGTTCTTC. The chain carries TRBV12-3 or TRBV12-4 and TRBJ2-1; D is undetermined. This CDR3 is built from 12 residues.

The chain recombines TRBV4-1 with TRBJ2-5; a possible D gene is TRBD1 (6 bases). The DNA end lines up better with TRBJ2-7; the J call may be wrong. CDR3 length: 15 amino acids. Germline CDR1 is MGHRA and CDR2 is YSYEKL. CDR3 coding DNA: TGCGCCAGCAGCCAACTCGCGACAGGCGGTTACGAGCAGTACTTC. Translation gives CASSQLATGGYEQYF.

The rearrangement links TRBV29-1 to TRBJ2-3, with 13 bases aligning to TRBD2. Germline loops: CDR1 SQVTM, CDR2 ANQGSEA. V lost 6 bases to trimming and J lost 5 bases; unmatched junction nucleotides: 8. This CDR3 region has 15 residues. The CDR3, as DNA: TGCAGCGTGGTCGGACTAGCGGGGGACTTAGATACGCAGTATTTT. Translating it yields CSVVGLAGDLDTQYF.

The chain joins TRBV10-3 to TRBJ2-6, with no clear D. The V and J ends lost 6 bases and 0 bases respectively, with 24 bases between them. The germline V gene has CDR1 ENHRY and CDR2 SYGVKD. The CDR3 is 20 amino acids. CDR3 sequence reads: CAIRIDKARPNHSGANVLTF. CDR3 sequence (DNA): TGTGCCATCAGGATAGACAAGGCTCGACCTAACCACTCTGGGGCCAACGTCCTGACTTTC.

V gene TRBV14 combines with J gene TRBJ2-5, with TRBD2 identical over 9 bases. The CDR3 is 15 amino acids. The germline V gene has CDR1 SGHDN and CDR2 FVKESK. Germline trimming cut 5 bases from V and 4 bases from J; bases unmatched to any gene: 8. CDR3 sequence (DNA): TGTGCCAGCAGCATAACCGGGACTAGCCGAGAGACCCAGTACTTC. Amino acids: CASSITGTSRETQYF.